This T cell receptor beta chain was captured by sequencing in a study of shared clonotypes between healthy human individuals. Study overall: Two female and a few male donors aged 18 to 49 were enrolled.

Overall study results and limits: Approximately 5.1% was the fraction of naive CD4 clonotypes found shared across a handful of donors.

Deep level was the assay's run setting. TCRdb's copy holds only in-frame clones and misses some; the assay was immunoSEQ multiplex PCR. Of about 700,000 clones detected, around 67% appear once; the ten largest clones hold less than 2%. At least ten counts were recorded for this clone. Its target is unknown. In the CD4+ fraction, cells were divided into CD45RA+ naive and CD45RA-negative memory subsets. The material sequenced was memory CD4+ T cells sorted from blood. Documented subset: CD45RA-negative fraction. The origin of this receptor is a woman younger than 45 in good health.

The CDR3 DNA is TGTGCCACCAGCAGAGGAGCTAGCGGGAGGGGATTCACCGGGGAGCTGTTTTTT. Residues: CATSRGASGRGFTGELFF. V gene TRBV15 combines with J gene TRBJ2-2, with TRBD2 identical over 12 bases. Germline V CDR1 and CDR2: LNHNV, YYDKDF (reference sequence). J lost 4 bases, V lost 1 base, and 7 bases had no gene match. The CDR3 has 18 residues. The full variable domain, rest sourced from reference TRBV15 and TRBJ2-2, is DAMVIQNPRYQVTQFGKPVTLSCSQTLNHNVMYWYQQKSSQAPKLLFHYYDKDFNNEADTPDNFQSRRPNTSFCFLDIRSPGLGDTAMYLCATSRGASGRGFTGELFFGEGSRLTVL.